This T cell receptor (beta chain) was identified in a study of cytomegalovirus exposure and HLA in healthy donors. Use of 60 Vbeta and 13 Jbeta primers characterized the PCR. Clones were sequenced by immunoSEQ multiplex PCR, and TCRdb holds only the in-frame ones, with some missing. The sample comprises fewer than 120,000 clones, around 80% of which are singletons, and around an eighth rests with the top ten. This clone was counted between two and nine times. V lost 2 bases and J lost 0; bases outside the gene matches: 5. Germline V CDR1 and CDR2: MDHEN, SYDVKM. The CDR3 covers 16 residues. The chain uses TRBV28 and TRBJ1-2; 8 bases agree with TRBD1. The sequencing sample was made of PBMCs. The sequence was collected from a man aged 25 to 40 in good health and CMV-seropositive. DNA of the CDR3: TGTGCCAGCAGTTTAACAGCGACAGGGGCTAACTATGGCTACACCTTC. Its translation is CASSLTATGANYGYTF.